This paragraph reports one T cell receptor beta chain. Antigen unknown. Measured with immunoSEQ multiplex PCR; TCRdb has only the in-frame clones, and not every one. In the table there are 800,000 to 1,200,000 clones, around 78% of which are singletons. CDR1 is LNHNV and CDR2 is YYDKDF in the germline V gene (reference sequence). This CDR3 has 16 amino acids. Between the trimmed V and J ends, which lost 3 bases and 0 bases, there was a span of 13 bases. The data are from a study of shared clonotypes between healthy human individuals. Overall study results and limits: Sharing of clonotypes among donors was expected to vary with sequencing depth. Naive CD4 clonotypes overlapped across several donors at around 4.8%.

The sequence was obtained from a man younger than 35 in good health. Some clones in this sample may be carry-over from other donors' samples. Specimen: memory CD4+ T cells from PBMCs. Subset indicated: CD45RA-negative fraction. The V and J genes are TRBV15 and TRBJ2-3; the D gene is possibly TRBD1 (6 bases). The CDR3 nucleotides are TGTGCCACCAGCAGCCGGACAGTAGCTAGCACAGATACGCAGTATTTT. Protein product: CATSSRTVASTDTQYF.